This paragraph covers one T cell receptor beta chain sequence. This CDR3 is 13 amino acids long. Trimming removed 4 bases at V and 6 bases at J, with 12 bases between. The germline V gene has CDR1 SGHDN and CDR2 FVKESK. These data come from a study of blood T cell repertoires in COVID-19. TCRdb keeps only in-frame clones here, not all; method: immunoSEQ multiplex PCR. Of roughly 140,000 clones in the sample, roughly 88% are singletons; the top ten hold about 10%. This TCR was sampled from a man aged 55 to 70 with active or convalescent COVID-19. The J gene is TRBJ1-1, the V gene TRBV14; a weak D match, TRBD1 (6 bases). The sequencing sample was made of peripheral blood. Here the CDR3 DNA reads TGTGCCAGCAGCCTGATTCGGACAGCTGAAGCTTTCTTT. This translates into CASSLIRTAEAFF.